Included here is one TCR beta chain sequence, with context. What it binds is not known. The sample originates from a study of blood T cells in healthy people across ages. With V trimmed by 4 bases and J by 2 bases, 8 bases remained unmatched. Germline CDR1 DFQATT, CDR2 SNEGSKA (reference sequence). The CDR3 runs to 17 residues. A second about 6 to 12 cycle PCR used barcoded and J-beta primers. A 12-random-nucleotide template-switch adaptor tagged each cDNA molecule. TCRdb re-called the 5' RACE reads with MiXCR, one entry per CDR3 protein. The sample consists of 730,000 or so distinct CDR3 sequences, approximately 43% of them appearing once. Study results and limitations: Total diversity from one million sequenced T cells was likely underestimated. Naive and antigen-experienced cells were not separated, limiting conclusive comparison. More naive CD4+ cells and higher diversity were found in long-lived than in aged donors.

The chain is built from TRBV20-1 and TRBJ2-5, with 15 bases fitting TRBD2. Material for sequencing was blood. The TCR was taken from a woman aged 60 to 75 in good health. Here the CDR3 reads CSATGLAGGILQETQYF. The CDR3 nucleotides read TGCAGTGCTACGGGACTAGCGGGAGGAATACTACAAGAGACCCAGTACTTC.